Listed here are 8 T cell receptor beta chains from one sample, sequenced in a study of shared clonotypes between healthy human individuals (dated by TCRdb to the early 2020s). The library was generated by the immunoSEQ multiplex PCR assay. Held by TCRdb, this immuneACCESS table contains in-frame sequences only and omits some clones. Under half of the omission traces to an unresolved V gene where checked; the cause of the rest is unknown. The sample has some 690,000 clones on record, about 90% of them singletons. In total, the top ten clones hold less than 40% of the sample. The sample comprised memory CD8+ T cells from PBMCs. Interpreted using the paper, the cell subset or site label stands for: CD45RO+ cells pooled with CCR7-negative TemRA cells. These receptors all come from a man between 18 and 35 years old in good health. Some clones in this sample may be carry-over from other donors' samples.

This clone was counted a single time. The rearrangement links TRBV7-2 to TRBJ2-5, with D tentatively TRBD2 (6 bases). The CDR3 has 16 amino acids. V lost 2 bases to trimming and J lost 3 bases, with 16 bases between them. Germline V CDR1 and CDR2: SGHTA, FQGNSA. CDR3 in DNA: TGTGCCAGCAGCTTAAGTCTAGCGTATTTGGAAGAGACCCAGTACTTC. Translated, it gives CASSLSLAYLEETQYF.

The CDR3 is CASSLIGGAETQYF. The CDR3 coding sequence is TGTGCCAGCAGTTTAATAGGGGGCGCGGAGACCCAGTACTTC. V gene TRBV28 combines with J gene TRBJ2-5; 7 bases align to TRBD1. V shed 2 bases, J shed 5 bases, and the junction held 5 bases outside the gene matches. The CDR3 sequence is 14 residues long. The germline gives CDR1 MDHEN, CDR2 SYDVKM. Drawing the rest from reference TRBV28 and TRBJ2-5, the complete variable domain is DVKVTQSSRYLVKRTGEKVFLECVQDMDHENMFWYRQDPGLGLRLIYFSYDVKMKEKGDIPEGYSVSREKKERFSLILESASTNQTSMYLCASSLIGGAETQYFGPGTRLLVL.

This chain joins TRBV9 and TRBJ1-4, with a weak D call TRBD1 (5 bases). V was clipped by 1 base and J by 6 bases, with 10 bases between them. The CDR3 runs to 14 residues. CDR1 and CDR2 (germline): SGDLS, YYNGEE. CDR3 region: CASSVWGRDEKLFF. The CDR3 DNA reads TGTGCCAGCAGCGTATGGGGGAGGGATGAAAAACTGTTTTTT. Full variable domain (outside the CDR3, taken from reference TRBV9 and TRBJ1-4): DSGVTQTPKHLITATGQRVTLRCSPRSGDLSVYWYQQSLDQGLQFLIQYYNGEERAKGNILERFSAQQFPDLHSELNLSSLELGDSALYFCASSVWGRDEKLFFGSGTQLSVL.

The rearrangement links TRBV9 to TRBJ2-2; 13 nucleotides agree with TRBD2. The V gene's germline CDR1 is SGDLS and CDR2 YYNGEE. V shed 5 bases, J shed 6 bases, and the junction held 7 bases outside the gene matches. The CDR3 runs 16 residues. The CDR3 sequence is CASRATSGRAAGELFF. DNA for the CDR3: TGTGCCAGCAGAGCTACTAGCGGGAGGGCCGCCGGGGAGCTGTTTTTT.

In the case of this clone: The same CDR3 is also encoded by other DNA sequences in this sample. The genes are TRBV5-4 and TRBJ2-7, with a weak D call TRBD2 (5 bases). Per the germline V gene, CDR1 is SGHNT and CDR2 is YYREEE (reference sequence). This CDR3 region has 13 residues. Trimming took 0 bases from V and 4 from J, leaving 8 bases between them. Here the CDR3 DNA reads TGTGCCAGCAGCTTGGGTTCGGGGTACGAGCAGTACTTC. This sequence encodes CASSLGSGYEQYF.

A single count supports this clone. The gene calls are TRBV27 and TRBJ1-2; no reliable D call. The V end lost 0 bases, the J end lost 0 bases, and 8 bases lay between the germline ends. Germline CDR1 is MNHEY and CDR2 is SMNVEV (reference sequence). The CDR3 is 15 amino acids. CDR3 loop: CASSLSPETNYGYTF. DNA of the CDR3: TGTGCCAGCAGTTTATCTCCGGAAACTAACTATGGCTACACCTTC.

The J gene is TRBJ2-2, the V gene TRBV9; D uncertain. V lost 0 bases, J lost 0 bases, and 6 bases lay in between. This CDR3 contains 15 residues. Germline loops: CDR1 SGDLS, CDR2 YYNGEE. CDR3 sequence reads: CASSVAVANTGELFF. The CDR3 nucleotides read TGTGCCAGCAGCGTAGCGGTCGCGAACACCGGGGAGCTGTTTTTT. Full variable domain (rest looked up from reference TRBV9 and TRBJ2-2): DSGVTQTPKHLITATGQRVTLRCSPRSGDLSVYWYQQSLDQGLQFLIQYYNGEERAKGNILERFSAQQFPDLHSELNLSSLELGDSALYFCASSVAVANTGELFFGEGSRLTVL.

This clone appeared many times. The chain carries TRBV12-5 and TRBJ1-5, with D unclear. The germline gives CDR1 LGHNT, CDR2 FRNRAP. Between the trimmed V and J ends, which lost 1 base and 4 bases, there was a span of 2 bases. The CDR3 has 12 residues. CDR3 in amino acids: CASGLGNQPQHF. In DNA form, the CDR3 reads TGTGCTAGTGGTTTGGGGAATCAGCCCCAGCATTTT.